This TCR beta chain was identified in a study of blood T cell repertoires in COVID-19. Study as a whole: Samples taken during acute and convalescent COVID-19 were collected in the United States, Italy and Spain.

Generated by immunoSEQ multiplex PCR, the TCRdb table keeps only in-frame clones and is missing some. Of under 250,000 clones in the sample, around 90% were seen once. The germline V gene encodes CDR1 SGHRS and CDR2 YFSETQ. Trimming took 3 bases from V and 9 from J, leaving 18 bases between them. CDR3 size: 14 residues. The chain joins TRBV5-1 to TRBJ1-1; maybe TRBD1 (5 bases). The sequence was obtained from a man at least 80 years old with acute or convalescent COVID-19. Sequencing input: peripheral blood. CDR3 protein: CASSSGGGEGQAFF. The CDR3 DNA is TGCGCCAGCAGCTCGGGGGGTGGTGAGGGGCAAGCTTTCTTT. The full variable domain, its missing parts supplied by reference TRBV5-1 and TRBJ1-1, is KAGVTQTPRYLIKTRGQQVTLSCSPISGHRSVSWYQQTPGQGLQFLFEYFSETQRNKGNFPGRFSGRQFSNSRSEMNVSTLELGDSALYLCASSSGGGEGQAFFGQGTRLTVV.